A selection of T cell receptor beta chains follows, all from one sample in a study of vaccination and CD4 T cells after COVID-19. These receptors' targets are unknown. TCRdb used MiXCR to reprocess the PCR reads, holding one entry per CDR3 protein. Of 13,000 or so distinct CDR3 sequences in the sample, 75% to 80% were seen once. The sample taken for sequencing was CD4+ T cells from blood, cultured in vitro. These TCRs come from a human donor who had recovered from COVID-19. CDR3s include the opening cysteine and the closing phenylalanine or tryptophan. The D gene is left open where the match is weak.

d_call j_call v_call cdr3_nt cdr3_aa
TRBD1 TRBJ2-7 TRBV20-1 TGCAGTGCTAGGGAGACAGGGGTGGGCTCCTACGAGCAGTACTTC CSARETGVGSYEQYF
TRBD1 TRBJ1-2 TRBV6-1 TGTGCCAGCATCCAGGGACAGGGCCAAAACTATGGCTACACCTTC CASIQGQGQNYGYTF
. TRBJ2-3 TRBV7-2 TGTGTCTCAGCTGCTCCCCCGGGGGGCTACTTCCGGGCAGATACGCAGTATTTT CVSAAPPGGYFRADTQYF
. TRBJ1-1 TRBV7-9 TGTGCCAGCAGGCCCAACACTGAAGCTTTCTTT CASRPNTEAFF
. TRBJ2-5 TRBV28 TGTGCCAGCAGTCTTCTCCCGGGAGACGAGACCCAGTACTTC CASSLLPGDETQYF
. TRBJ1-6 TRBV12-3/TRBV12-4 TGTGCCAGCACTCTCTGGGGGAGCTCCTATAATTCACCCCTCCACTTT CASTLWGSSYNSPLHF
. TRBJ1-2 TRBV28 TGTGCCAGCAGTTCACCTCATGGCTACACCTTC CASSSPHGYTF
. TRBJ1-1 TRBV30 TGTGCCTGGAGCCGGACGGGACTCACTGAAGCTTTCTTT CAWSRTGLTEAFF
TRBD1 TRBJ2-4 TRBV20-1 TGCAGTGCTAGAGATTGGTCGGGGGGACAGGGGGCCAAAAACATTCAGTACTTC CSARDWSGGQGAKNIQYF
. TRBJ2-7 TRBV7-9 TGTGCCAGCAGCTTAGTGGCGCAGCAGTACTTC CASSLVAQQYF
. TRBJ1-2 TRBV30 TGTGCCTGGAGTAACGAGGGGAGCGGCCACTATGGCTACACCTTC CAWSNEGSGHYGYTF
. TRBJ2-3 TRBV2 TGTGCCATCAGGTTAGGGAGAGGTAACACAGATACGCAGTATTTT CAIRLGRGNTDTQYF
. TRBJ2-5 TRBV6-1 TGTGCCAGCAGTCCTCGGGGGCAAGAGACCCAGTACTTC CASSPRGQETQYF
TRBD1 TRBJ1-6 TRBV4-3 TGCGCCAGCAGCCAAGGCAGGGGGCACAATTCACCCCTCCACTTT CASSQGRGHNSPLHF
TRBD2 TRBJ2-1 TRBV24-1 TGTGCCACCAGTGATTTAAGTAGCGGGAGGGCCTTCCATGAGCAGTTCTTC CATSDLSSGRAFHEQFF
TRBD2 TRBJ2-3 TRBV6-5 TGTGCCAGCAGTTACTCGCTTAGCGGGAGGGCCACAGATACGCAGTATTTT CASSYSLSGRATDTQYF
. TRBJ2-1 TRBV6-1 TGTGCCACCAGGGGGGGCGCCTACAATGAGCAGTTCTTC CATRGGAYNEQFF
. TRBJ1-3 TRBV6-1 TGTGCCAGCAGTGCTTCTCGGGTAACTGGAAACACCATATATTTT CASSASRVTGNTIYF
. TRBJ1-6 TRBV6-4 TGTGCCAGCAGTGCCCACCTCTCTTCACCCCTCCACTTT CASSAHLSSPLHF
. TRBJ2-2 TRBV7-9 TGTGCCAGCAGCCCTGTCCGGGTGAACACCGGGGAGCTGTTTTTT CASSPVRVNTGELFF
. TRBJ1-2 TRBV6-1 TGTGCCAGCTCAGAAAACTATGGCTACACCTTC CASSENYGYTF
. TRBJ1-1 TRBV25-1 TGTGCCAGCAGTGAATATAAGGACTGGGCTGAAGCTTTCTTT CASSEYKDWAEAFF
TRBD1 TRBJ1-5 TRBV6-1 TGTGCCAGCACGAAGGGGGCTGGCAATCAGCCCCAGCATTTT CASTKGAGNQPQHF
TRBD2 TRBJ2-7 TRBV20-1 TGCAGTGCTAGAGGGGAGTCTAGCGGGACCTACGAGCAGTACTTC CSARGESSGTYEQYF